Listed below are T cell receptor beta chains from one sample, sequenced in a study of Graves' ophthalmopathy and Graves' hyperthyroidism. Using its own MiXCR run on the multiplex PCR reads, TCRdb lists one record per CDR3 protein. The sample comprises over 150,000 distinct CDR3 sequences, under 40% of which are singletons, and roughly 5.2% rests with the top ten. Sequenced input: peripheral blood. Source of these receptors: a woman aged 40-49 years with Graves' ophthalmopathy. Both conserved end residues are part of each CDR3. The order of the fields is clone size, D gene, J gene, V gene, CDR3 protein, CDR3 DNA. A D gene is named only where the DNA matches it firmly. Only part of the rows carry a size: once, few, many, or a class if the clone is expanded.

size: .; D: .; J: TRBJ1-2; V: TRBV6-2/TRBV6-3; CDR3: CASSRDGIGYGYTF; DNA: TGTGCCAGCAGCCGGGACGGAATCGGCTATGGCTACACCTTC
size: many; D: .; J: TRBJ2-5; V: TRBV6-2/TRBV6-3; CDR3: CASSYPTDPGTQYF; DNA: TGTGCCAGCAGTTACCCAACAGACCCAGGAACCCAGTACTTC
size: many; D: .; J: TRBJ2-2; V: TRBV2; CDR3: CASKGRPNTGELFF; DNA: TGTGCCAGCAAGGGACGACCGAACACCGGGGAGCTGTTTTTT
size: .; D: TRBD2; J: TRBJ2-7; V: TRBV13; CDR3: CASSLDRGRDYEQYF; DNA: TGTGCCAGCAGCTTAGATCGCGGGAGGGATTACGAGCAGTACTTC
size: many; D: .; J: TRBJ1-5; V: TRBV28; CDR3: CASSLVGGNSNQPQHF; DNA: TGTGCCAGCAGTTTAGTTGGGGGGAATAGCAATCAGCCCCAGCATTTT
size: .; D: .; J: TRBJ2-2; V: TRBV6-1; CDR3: CASSARLAPGELFF; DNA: TGTGCCAGCAGTGCCCGATTGGCCCCCGGGGAGCTGTTTTTT
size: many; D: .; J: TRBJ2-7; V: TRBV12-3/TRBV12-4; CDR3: CASSGNNNPYEQYF; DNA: TGTGCCAGCAGTGGGAATAATAACCCCTACGAGCAGTACTTC
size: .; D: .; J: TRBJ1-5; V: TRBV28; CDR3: CASSLGKSNQPQHF; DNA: TGTGCCAGCAGTTTAGGGAAGAGCAATCAGCCCCAGCATTTT
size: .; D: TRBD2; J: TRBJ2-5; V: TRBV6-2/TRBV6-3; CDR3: CASSYSRESGLAGGLETQYF; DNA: TGTGCCAGCAGTTACTCAAGAGAATCGGGACTAGCGGGAGGGCTGGAGACCCAGTACTTC
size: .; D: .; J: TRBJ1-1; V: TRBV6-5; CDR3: CASSPSGSTEAFF; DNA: TGTGCCAGCAGTCCCTCGGGGTCTACTGAAGCTTTCTTT
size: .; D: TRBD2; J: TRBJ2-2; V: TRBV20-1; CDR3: CSADHGTRAGELFF; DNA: TGCAGTGCTGACCATGGGACTAGGGCCGGGGAGCTGTTTTTT
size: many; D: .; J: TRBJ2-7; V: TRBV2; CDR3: CASSGLGVLSYEQYF; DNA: TGTGCCAGCAGTGGCCTGGGCGTTTTATCCTACGAGCAGTACTTC
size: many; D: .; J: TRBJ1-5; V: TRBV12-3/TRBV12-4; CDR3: CASNRDGNQPQHF; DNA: TGTGCCAGCAACAGGGACGGGAATCAGCCCCAGCATTTT
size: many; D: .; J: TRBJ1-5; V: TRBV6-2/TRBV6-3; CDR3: CASSYKSGSTASNQPQHF; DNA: TGTGCCAGCAGTTACAAGAGTGGGTCCACCGCTAGCAATCAGCCCCAGCATTTT